This T cell receptor (beta chain) was recorded in a study of CXCR3-negative and CXCR3-positive naive CD8 T cells (dated by TCRdb to the late 2010s). Background for the entire study: In total, some 150 million TRB reads were obtained, corresponding to roughly 1.5 +/- 0.3 million reads per library. The diversity and physicochemical repertoire analyses included 11 donors pooled from two independent experiments. TRBV-TRBJ cluster analysis included naive subsets from roughly 5 donors and memory cells from 3 donors. The paper as a whole reports these results and caveats: Compared with CXCR3-negative naive cells, CXCR3-positive naive cells had TRB CDR3s with higher hydrophobicity (lower Kidera factor 4), lower energy, and higher strength and volume indices. Because CXCR3 expression was partially decreased after cryopreservation, freshly isolated PBMCs were used for most assays. TRBV-TRBJ usage was similar between naive CXCR3-negative and CXCR3-positive cells from the same donor, while memory cells showed distinct patterns. Surface CD5, linked to self-reactivity in mice, was comparable between naive subsets; TCR interaction strength was therefore also inferred from TRB CDR3 physicochemical properties. Comparably high repertoire diversity was found in both naive subsets, whereas much lower repertoire diversity was found in memory CD8+ T cells.

Each CD8+ T cell subset was flow-sorted in triplicate, with fewer than 350,000 cells per subset placed directly into RLT lysis buffer. To keep memory contaminants out, a stringent definition of naive CD8+ T cells was applied: CD45RO-CCR7+CD27+CD95-. Using standard density gradient centrifugation, peripheral blood mononuclear cells were isolated from buffy coats. Naive CXCR3-negative and CXCR3-positive CD8+ T cells were flow-sorted using a FACSAria III. Total RNA was extracted from sorted cells using an RNeasy Mini Kit. The CDR1 and CDR2 encoded by the germline V gene (reference sequence) are DFQATT and SNEGSKA. The CDR3 contains 15 residues, cysteine and phenylalanine counted. Only the protein is on record. Concerning this clonotype itself: This clone's antigen is unknown.

The sequencer was a NextSeq 550. The Human TCR Profiling Kit (MiLaboratory) was used to make UMI-labeled 5' RACE TRB cDNA libraries. The full amount of extracted RNA was used for cDNA synthesis, and the full amount of resulting cDNA was used for PCR amplification. Libraries were prepared in parallel with an identical number of PCR cycles. The study's own analysis went as follows. About 50,000 +/- 10,000 unique UMI-labeled TRB cDNA molecules per library were extracted with MIGEC and MiXCR, with at least two reads per UMI required. Each library averaged roughly 36,000 +/- 9,600 functional in-frame TRB CDR3 nucleotide clonotypes without stop codons. Diversity metrics, including normalized Shannon-Wiener and Chao1, were computed in VDJtools after downsampling to 5000 UMI-labeled TRB molecules per sample. VDJtools was used to calculate clonotype-size-weighted physicochemical properties of the central five CDR3 residues, namely interaction energy, strength, volume and Kidera factor 4. Following TCRdb reprocessing, every CDR3 protein sequence forms one entry, and DNA is not provided. TCRdb's processing, not the study's, gives the V and J calls here. The table for this sample records 28,000 or so distinct CDR3 sequences. Clones ranked in the top ten supply 2.8% of the sample.

This chain is built from TRBV20-1 and TRBJ2-2; TCRdb's assignment of TRBD2 cannot be checked, as there is no DNA. The source material was naive CXCR3- CD8+ T cells from blood. The sample's cell subset or site label is to be understood as: CD45RO-CCR7+CD27+CD95- naive CD8+ T cells lacking CXCR3 (TNR3-). The receptor was isolated from a human donor in good health. Some clones in this sample may be carry-over from other donors' samples. The CDR3 region reads CSANNPGLATGELFF.